This T cell receptor (beta chain) was recorded in a study of cytomegalovirus exposure and HLA in healthy donors. The primer mix had 60 Vbeta and 13 Jbeta primers. Sequenced by immunoSEQ multiplex PCR; TCRdb stores in-frame clones only, minus some. Of about 200,000 clones in the sample, about 81% were seen once. There are 15 residues in the CDR3. The trim removed 4 bases at V and 3 bases at J, leaving 5 bases unmatched. Germline lookup yields CDR1 SGHRS and CDR2 YFSETQ. The chain employs TRBV5-1 and TRBJ1-5, with 9 bases aligning to TRBD1. The TCR comes from a woman aged 40-49 years in good health and CMV-seronegative. Sequencing was carried out using PBMCs. The CDR3 nucleotides are TGCGCCAGCAGCATGGGGACAGGGTACAATCAGCCCCAGCATTTT. Translation: CASSMGTGYNQPQHF.